This record looks at one T cell receptor (beta chain) sequence and its context. Its antigen has not been determined. This record comes from a study of CXCR3-negative and CXCR3-positive naive CD8 T cells (dated by TCRdb to about 2019). Broadly, across the study: In total, roughly 140 million TRB reads were obtained, corresponding to roughly 1.5 +/- 0.3 million reads per library. Diversity and physicochemical repertoire analyses were performed on about 12 donors pooled from two independent experiments. TRBV-TRBJ cluster analysis included naive subsets from 5 donors and memory cells from 3 donors.

The reads were generated on a NextSeq 550. The Human TCR Profiling Kit (MiLaboratory) was used to make UMI-labeled 5' RACE TRB cDNA libraries. The full amount of extracted RNA was used for cDNA synthesis, and the full amount of resulting cDNA was used for PCR amplification. Libraries were prepared in parallel using an identical number of PCR cycles. Turning to the authors' computational methods: With a requirement of at least two reads per UMI, MIGEC and MiXCR extracted about 50,000 +/- 10,000 unique UMI-labeled TRB cDNA molecules per library. Each library averaged about 40,000 +/- 10,000 functional in-frame TRB CDR3 nucleotide clonotypes without stop codons. After each sample was downsampled to 5000 UMI-labeled TRB molecules, VDJtools was used to calculate diversity metrics such as normalized Shannon-Wiener and Chao1. VDJtools was used to calculate clonotype-size-weighted physicochemical properties of the central five CDR3 residues, namely interaction energy, strength, volume and Kidera factor 4. One entry per CDR3 protein sequence results from the TCRdb reprocessing of the reads, with DNA left out. The V and J calls reflect TCRdb's pipeline rather than the authors' work. The data table for this sample lists about 150,000 distinct CDR3 sequences. 0.45% to 0.55% of the sample belongs to the ten largest clones.

General conclusions and limits of the study: Freshly isolated PBMCs were used for most assays because CXCR3 expression partially decreased after cryopreservation. Repertoire diversity was comparably high in both naive subsets but much lower in memory CD8+ T cells. Because surface CD5, which is linked to self-reactivity in mice, was comparable between the naive subsets, TCR interaction strength was also inferred from TRB CDR3 physicochemical properties. Compared with CXCR3-negative naive cells, CXCR3-positive naive cells had TRB CDR3s with higher hydrophobicity (lower Kidera factor 4), lower energy, and higher strength and volume indices. TRBV-TRBJ usage was similar between naive CXCR3-negative and CXCR3-positive cells from the same donor, while memory cells showed distinct patterns.

The germline V gene provides CDR1 SGHTA and CDR2 FQGNSA. The CDR3 numbers 19 residues from cysteine through phenylalanine. Only the protein is available. For every CD8+ T cell subset, some 310,000 cells were flow-sorted straight into RLT lysis buffer, and each subset was sorted in triplicate. To keep memory contaminants out, a stringent definition of naive CD8+ T cells was applied: CD45RO-CCR7+CD27+CD95-. Peripheral blood mononuclear cells were isolated from buffy coats by standard density gradient centrifugation. Naive CXCR3-negative and CXCR3-positive CD8+ T cells were flow-sorted using a FACSAria III. Total RNA was extracted from sorted cells with an RNeasy Mini Kit.

This clonotype was sampled from a human donor in good health. Some clones in this sample may be carry-over from other donors' samples. Material for sequencing was naive CXCR3+ CD8+ T cells from blood. What the cell subset or site label conveys for this sample: CD45RO-CCR7+CD27+CD95- naive CD8+ T cells expressing CXCR3 (TNR3+). The chain is made from TRBV7-2 and TRBJ2-2; no DNA is available, so the TRBD2 call from TCRdb remains unchecked. CDR3 reads: CASSLAHLAGGPLTGELFF. Reference TRBV7-2 and TRBJ2-2 genes cover what lies past the CDR3, so the full variable domain is GAGVSQSPSNKVTEKGKDVELRCDPISGHTALYWYRQSLGQGLEFLIYFQGNSAPDKSGLPSDRFSAERTGGSVSTLTIQRTQQEDSAVYLCASSLAHLAGGPLTGELFFGEGSRLTVL.